The clone carrying this TCR beta chain was seen repeatedly, ten times or more. The antigen remains unidentified. This record comes from a study of T cells after yellow fever vaccination. V dropped 4 bases and J dropped 7; count of bases not matched to a gene: 6. Germline V CDR1 and CDR2: KGHDR, SFDVKD. The CDR3 is 16 residues long. Universal primer sites and UMIs were introduced during 5'RACE template-switching synthesis of TCR cDNA. TCRdb reprocessed the 5' RACE reads via MiXCR and lists one record per CDR3 protein. Of roughly 180,000 distinct CDR3 sequences listed, roughly 6.4% were seen once; the top ten hold less than 3.5%. Whole-study results and caveats: The CD4 and CD8 compartments had a small share of their clonotypes in common. Most primary-vaccination clones reappeared after the booster (approximately 96% CD4, about 87% CD8). Contamination by abundant bulk-population clonotypes could be present in FACS-sorted repertoires.

The source was CD4+ T cells sorted from PBMCs, collected on the day of the first yellow fever vaccination. This clonotype was obtained from a man between 18 and 35 years old who received the YFV17D yellow fever vaccine. V usage is TRBV24-1 and J usage is TRBJ2-1; TRBD2 aligns across 13 bases. This CDR3 is CATSEVLAGGQNEQFF. The CDR3 DNA follows: TGTGCCACCAGTGAAGTACTAGCGGGGGGGCAAAATGAGCAGTTCTTC.